Listed below are T cell receptor beta chains from one sample, sequenced in a study of Graves' ophthalmopathy and Graves' hyperthyroidism. TCRdb re-analysed the multiplex PCR reads in MiXCR, keeping a single row per CDR3 protein. The sample includes under 350,000 distinct CDR3 sequences, roughly 16% of them seen just once. Input material: peripheral blood. These TCRs come from an adult man with Graves' ophthalmopathy. CDR3s include the opening cysteine and the closing phenylalanine or tryptophan. A D gene is named only where the DNA matches it firmly. Size is stated for part of the rows, as once, few or many counts, or as a class when the clone is expanded.

v_call,j_call,clone_size,d_call,cdr3_aa,cdr3_nt
TRBV9,TRBJ2-5,many,NA,CASSVGRGGVTETQYF,TGTGCCAGCAGCGTCGGGCGCGGAGGGGTTACAGAGACCCAGTACTTC
TRBV24-1,TRBJ2-5,NA,NA,CATSQDQETLYF,TGTGCCACCAGCCAAGATCAAGAGACCCTGTACTTC
TRBV28,TRBJ2-2,many,TRBD1,CASNLRDRGTGELFF,TGTGCCAGCAACCTGAGGGACAGGGGCACCGGGGAGCTGTTTTTT
TRBV28,TRBJ2-7,many,TRBD1,CASRGQDAYEQYF,TGTGCCAGCCGCGGACAGGATGCCTACGAGCAGTACTTC
TRBV6-2/TRBV6-3,TRBJ2-5,NA,NA,CASGGWSSPETQYF,TGTGCCAGCGGAGGATGGAGCAGCCCAGAGACCCAGTACTTC
TRBV4-2,TRBJ1-2,many,TRBD1,CASSQVGTGGNYGYTF,TGTGCCAGCAGCCAAGTGGGGACAGGGGGCAACTATGGCTACACCTTC
TRBV5-1,TRBJ1-6,many,NA,CASSPELSGGQSSPLHF,TGCGCCAGCAGCCCCGAACTGTCGGGTGGCCAAAGTTCACCCCTCCACTTT
TRBV9,TRBJ1-1,many,TRBD1,CASSVRTGLITNTEAFF,TGTGCCAGCAGCGTGAGGACAGGGCTGATTACGAACACTGAAGCTTTCTTT
TRBV5-1,TRBJ2-6,many,NA,CATGQGNSGANVLTF,TGCGCTACCGGGCAGGGTAACTCTGGGGCCAACGTCCTGACTTTC
TRBV12-3/TRBV12-4,TRBJ2-7,many,TRBD1,CASNAGQGYEQYF,TGTGCCAGCAACGCGGGACAGGGCTACGAGCAGTACTTC
TRBV2,TRBJ1-2,NA,TRBD1,CASSAGQGARGYTF,TGTGCCAGCAGTGCGGGACAGGGGGCGCGAGGCTACACCTTC
TRBV10-3,TRBJ1-2,many,TRBD1,CAISGTGTGGNYGYTF,TGTGCCATCAGTGGGACCGGGACAGGGGGTAACTATGGCTACACCTTC
TRBV7-2,TRBJ2-5,many,NA,CASSLAFETQYF,TGTGCCAGCAGTTTAGCGTTCGAGACCCAGTACTTC
TRBV2,TRBJ1-1,many,NA,CASSAESFDAFF,TGTGCCAGCAGCGCCGAGAGTTTCGACGCTTTCTTT
TRBV6-1,TRBJ2-7,many,NA,CATGTVSYEQYF,TGTGCCACCGGGACGGTCTCCTACGAGCAGTACTTC
TRBV5-1,TRBJ1-2,once,NA,CASSSGAGGYTF,TGCGCCAGCAGCTCTGGGGCGGGTGGCTACACCTTC
TRBV5-1,TRBJ1-5,many,NA,CASSLTGTPNQPQHF,TGCGCCAGCAGCTTGACCGGGACACCTAATCAGCCCCAGCATTTT
TRBV7-8,TRBJ1-1,many,TRBD1,CASSPPLRQGGSVAFF,TGTGCCAGCAGCCCACCCCTAAGACAGGGGGGTAGTGTAGCTTTCTTT
TRBV28,TRBJ1-5,many,NA,CASSLPNKGNQPQHF,TGTGCCAGCAGCCTGCCAAATAAGGGCAATCAGCCCCAGCATTTT
TRBV19,TRBJ2-2,many,NA,CASSIRPRTGELFF,TGTGCCAGTAGTATCCGTCCTCGCACCGGGGAGCTGTTTTTT
TRBV28,TRBJ1-1,many,NA,CASSPSKNTEAFF,TGTGCCAGCAGTCCAAGTAAGAACACTGAAGCTTTCTTT
TRBV6-5,TRBJ2-5,NA,NA,CASSYGVSETQYF,TGTGCCAGCAGTTACGGCGTATCGGAGACCCAGTACTTC
TRBV7-8,TRBJ2-5,many,TRBD2,CASSLGKTSVREETQYF,TGTGCCAGCAGCTTAGGGAAGACTAGCGTGAGGGAAGAGACCCAGTACTTC
TRBV24-1,TRBJ1-2,many,NA,CATSDFRHRSGYTF,TGTGCCACCAGTGATTTTCGACACAGAAGCGGCTACACCTTC
TRBV3-1,TRBJ2-5,many,TRBD1,CASSSSGTGKETQYF,TGTGCCAGCAGCTCTTCCGGGACAGGGAAAGAGACCCAGTACTTC
TRBV12-3/TRBV12-4,TRBJ2-7,few,NA,CASSLEAAGGAYEQYF,TGTGCCAGCAGTTTAGAAGCGGCGGGCGGGGCCTACGAGCAGTACTTC
TRBV11-2,TRBJ2-7,many,NA,CASSRDSGYSLVYEQYF,TGTGCCAGCAGTCGCGACTCGGGGTACAGTTTGGTCTACGAGCAGTACTTC
TRBV19,TRBJ1-5,many,TRBD1,CASSIPTGQGTQPQHF,TGTGCCAGTAGTATTCCCACGGGACAGGGTACTCAGCCCCAGCATTTT
TRBV28,TRBJ2-5,many,NA,CASSPGTLVGETQYF,TGTGCCAGCAGTCCCGGGACATTAGTAGGAGAGACCCAGTACTTC
TRBV11-1,TRBJ2-7,many,TRBD2,CASSSRLAGSSYEQYF,TGTGCCAGCAGTTCCAGACTAGCGGGATCCTCCTACGAGCAGTACTTC
TRBV11-2,TRBJ2-2,many,TRBD2,CASSQYTVSGTGELFF,TGTGCCAGCAGCCAATATACGGTTAGCGGGACCGGGGAGCTGTTTTTT
TRBV25-1,TRBJ1-5,many,NA,CASSAAGSNQPQHF,TGTGCCAGCAGTGCCGCGGGGAGCAATCAGCCCCAGCATTTT
TRBV29-1,TRBJ1-5,many,NA,CSVGKENQPQHF,TGCAGCGTTGGAAAGGAGAATCAGCCCCAGCATTTT
TRBV5-1,TRBJ2-7,many,TRBD2,CASSEGLGPYEQYF,TGCGCCAGCAGTGAGGGACTAGGCCCCTACGAGCAGTACTTC
TRBV29-1,TRBJ2-5,NA,TRBD2,CSVGTSGTETQYF,TGCAGCGTGGGGACTAGCGGGACAGAGACCCAGTACTTC
TRBV7-9,TRBJ1-1,many,TRBD1,CASSLVVRGTEAFF,TGTGCCAGCAGCTTAGTCGTCAGGGGGACTGAAGCTTTCTTT
TRBV6-2/TRBV6-3,TRBJ1-5,many,NA,CASSRRIYSNQPQHF,TGTGCCAGCAGCAGACGGATTTATAGCAATCAGCCCCAGCATTTT
TRBV6-1,TRBJ2-7,few,NA,CASSPWAGSSYEQYF,TGTGCCAGCAGTCCTTGGGCAGGGAGCTCCTACGAGCAGTACTTC
TRBV7-9,TRBJ1-2,many,NA,CASSQAGGGSSGYTF,TGTGCCAGCAGTCAAGCTGGTGGAGGGTCGAGTGGCTACACCTTC
TRBV6-5,TRBJ2-7,many,TRBD2,CASSYKRAGAGSYEQYF,TGTGCCAGCAGCTACAAGCGAGCGGGGGCCGGATCCTACGAGCAGTACTTC
TRBV12-3/TRBV12-4,TRBJ1-2,many,TRBD1,CASTTRQGASNGYTF,TGTGCCAGCACCACAAGACAGGGGGCGAGCAATGGCTACACCTTC
TRBV28,TRBJ2-7,NA,NA,CASSLTGMGSYEQYF,TGTGCCAGCAGTTTAACGGGGATGGGGTCCTACGAGCAGTACTTC
TRBV20-1,TRBJ2-5,NA,TRBD2,CSAFGTSGKETQYF,TGCAGTGCTTTTGGGACTAGCGGGAAAGAGACCCAGTACTTC
TRBV5-1,TRBJ1-1,once,NA,CASSLLGGNTEALF,TGCGCCAGCAGCTTGCTCGGGGGGAACACTGAAGCTCTCTTT
TRBV20-1,TRBJ1-5,many,TRBD1,CSAGTGVFSQPQHF,TGCAGTGCTGGGACAGGGGTGTTTAGTCAGCCCCAGCATTTT
TRBV6-2/TRBV6-3,TRBJ2-5,NA,NA,CASTRTSGETQYF,TGTGCCAGCACGCGTACTAGTGGAGAGACCCAGTACTTC
TRBV27,TRBJ2-2,many,NA,CASSLRVHYTGELFF,TGTGCCAGCAGCCTAAGGGTCCATTACACCGGGGAGCTGTTTTTT